Reported below is one T cell receptor (beta chain). TCRdb processed the RACE reads anew with MiXCR; each CDR3 protein has one entry. The repertoire holds 70,000 to 95,000 distinct CDR3 sequences, roughly 7.9% seen once, with around 1.7% in the top ten. Trimming stripped 0 bases from V and 8 bases from J, with 14 bases between. Per the germline V gene, CDR1 is SGHTA and CDR2 is FQGTGA. The CDR3 is 16 residues long. The data stem from a study of human T cells and chemical hapten exposure. Time point: healthy volunteer bleed at 6 weeks. Total RNA came from unfractionated whole blood. The genes are TRBV7-3 and TRBJ1-6; D might be TRBD1 (5 bases). This sequence was found in a female donor in good health. Some clones in this sample may be carry-over from other donors' samples. Sequencing was performed on whole blood. The CDR3 loop is CASSLTGGVGDSPLHF. CDR3 nucleotide sequence: TGTGCCAGCAGCTTAACAGGAGGGGTTGGTGATTCACCCCTCCACTTT.